The 6 T cell receptor beta chains reported below all come from one sample, sequenced in a study of blood T cell repertoires in COVID-19 (dated by TCRdb to the early 2020s). Library construction relied on the immunoSEQ multiplex PCR assay. TCRdb provides this immuneACCESS table in a form limited to in-frame rearrangements. Some clones are lacking; in checked studies, under half of them reflect an unresolved V gene, and why the rest are absent is not known. The sample data list 150,000 to 180,000 clones, and about 88% of these were observed just once. The ten biggest clones cover 2.4% of the sample. The specimen sequenced was peripheral blood. All receptors derive from a woman aged 70-85 years with acute or convalescent COVID-19.

V is TRBV11-2 and J is TRBJ1-6, with TRBD1 identical over 7 bases. This CDR3 has 17 residues. The V segment lost 5 bases and the J segment 0 bases; nucleotides outside the gene matches: 7. CDR1 and CDR2 (germline): SGHAT, FQNNGV. Here the CDR3 reads CASSLTGVNSYNSPLHF. In DNA, the CDR3 is TGTGCCAGCAGCCTAACAGGGGTCAACTCCTATAATTCACCCCTCCACTTT.

This sequence joins TRBV7-9 and TRBJ1-1; 10 nucleotides line up with TRBD1. The CDR3 totals 15 residues. The germline gives CDR1 SEHNR, CDR2 FQNEAQ (reference sequence). The J segment lost 4 bases and the V segment lost 5 bases, leaving 7 bases of the junction unmatched. Here the CDR3 reads CASSPTTGGGTEAFF. CDR3 coding DNA: TGTGCCAGCAGCCCAACGACAGGGGGCGGCACTGAAGCTTTCTTT.

This sequence joins TRBV21-1 and TRBJ1-1; whether TRBD1, the table's D call, matches the DNA was not checked. TRBV21-1 constitutes a pseudogene. This CDR3 comprises 15 residues. CDR3 protein: CAGITPTQRGTEAFF. The CDR3 coding sequence is TGTGCCGGCATTACGCCGACCCAAAGGGGCACTGAAGCTTTCTTT.

J is TRBJ2-2 and V is TRBV7-2; D is unresolved. The V end lost 5 bases, the J end lost 2 bases, and 15 bases lay between the germline ends. The CDR3 runs to 16 residues. Germline V gene sequence: CDR1 SGHTA, CDR2 FQGNSA. DNA of the CDR3: TGTGCCAGCAGCGCTAGTGTGAAAACAAACACCGGGGAGCTGTTTTTT. Translating it yields CASSASVKTNTGELFF.

The chain employs TRBV5-4 and TRBJ2-3, with 7 bases identical to TRBD1. With V trimmed by 7 bases and J by 1 base, 9 bases remained unmatched. The CDR3 consists of 15 residues. CDR1 is SGHNT and CDR2 is YYREEE in the germline V gene (reference sequence). The CDR3 protein is CASERQGGRTDTQYF. The CDR3, as DNA: TGTGCCAGCGAGAGACAGGGTGGGCGCACAGATACGCAGTATTTT. Full variable domain (rest looked up from reference TRBV5-4 and TRBJ2-3): ETGVTQSPTHLIKTRGQQVTLRCSSQSGHNTVSWYQQALGQGPQFIFQYYREEENGRGNFPPRFSGLQFPNYSSELNVNALELDDSALYLCASERQGGRTDTQYFGPGTRLTVL.

This clone has just a few counts. This sequence joins TRBV28 and TRBJ2-7, with 9 positions matching TRBD2. The CDR3 contains 14 residues. V was clipped by 6 bases and J by 3 bases; unmatched bases: 6. Looked up from germline, CDR1 is MDHEN and CDR2 is SYDVKM. This CDR3 is CASRGGGAVYEQYV. The CDR3 DNA reads as TGTGCCAGCAGGGGCGGGGGGGCCGTCTACGAGCAGTACGTC.